This record concerns one T cell receptor (beta chain) sequence. This entry is derived from a study of CD8+CD57+ T cells in acquired aplastic anemia. Whoever was chosen for sequencing had shown CD8+CD57+ cell expansion by flow cytometry. The template for TCR beta VDJ and CDR3 sequence profiling was genomic DNA. One entry per CDR3 protein, called by TCRdb with MiXCR from the reads. Counted here are 150,000 to 180,000 distinct CDR3 sequences, less than 60% occurring once; the ten biggest clones make up approximately 12%. The length of the CDR3 is 16 residues. The germline V gene has CDR1 MGHDK and CDR2 SYGVNS. Germline trimming cut 5 bases from V and 0 bases from J; bases unmatched to any gene: 7.

The genes are TRBV25-1 and TRBJ1-5; 7 positions match TRBD1. The sample taken for sequencing was sorted CD4+, CD8+, or CD8+CD57+ T cells (not recorded which) from PBMCs. The source of this sequence is a human donor with aplastic anemia. In DNA form, the CDR3 reads TGTGCCAGCAGTACCGGGACAGTCTTTAGCAATCAGCCCCAGCATTTT. Amino acid sequence: CASSTGTVFSNQPQHF.